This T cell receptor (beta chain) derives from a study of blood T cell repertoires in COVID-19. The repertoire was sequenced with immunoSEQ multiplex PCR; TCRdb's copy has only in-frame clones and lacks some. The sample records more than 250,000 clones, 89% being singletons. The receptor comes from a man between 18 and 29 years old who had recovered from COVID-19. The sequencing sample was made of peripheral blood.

CDR3 sequence: CASRDRGLVAFF. The CDR3 DNA follows: TGCGCCAGCAGGGACAGGGGGCTTGTGGCTTTCTTT. This chain connects TRBV5-1 to TRBJ1-1; 11 nucleotides match TRBD1. CDR3 size: 12 residues. Germline V CDR1 and CDR2: SGHRS, YFSETQ. V lost 5 bases to trimming and J lost 11 bases; unmatched junction nucleotides: 5.